This T cell receptor beta chain was sequenced for a study of OX40 agonist ivuxolimab in advanced cancers. Trimming left V 2 bases short and J 6 bases short, with 14 bases between. The CDR3 has 14 amino acids. Looked up from germline, CDR1 is MNHEY and CDR2 is SMNVEV (reference sequence). Assay used: immunoSEQ multiplex PCR; TCRdb lists only in-frame clones, some missing. The sample lists 75,000 to 95,000 clones, roughly nine tenths occurring once. The sequence derives from an adult with an advanced solid tumor such as melanoma, head and neck, liver or kidney cancer. The chain uses TRBV27 and TRBJ2-7; D remains unclear. This specimen consisted of CD4+ or CD8+ T cells sorted from blood, obtained in a trial of the OX40 agonist ivuxolimab. CDR3 sequence (DNA): TGTGCCAGCAGTTTAGGCGCACTTTCCCCCGAGCAGTACTTC. Its translation: CASSLGALSPEQYF.